A selection of T cell receptor beta chains follows, all from one sample in a study of cytomegalovirus exposure and HLA in healthy donors. Measured with immunoSEQ multiplex PCR; TCRdb has only the in-frame clones, and not every one. Of around 150,000 clones detected, 66% appear once; the ten largest clones hold around 6.3%. The sample consisted of PBMCs. The receptor source for this set is a woman aged 60-75 years in good health and CMV-seronegative. The CDR3 runs from the conserved cysteine through the conserved F or W. A D gene is named only where the DNA matches it firmly. Size is stated for part of the rows, as once, few or many counts, or as a class when the clone is expanded.

d_gene: .; j_gene: TRBJ1-5; v_gene: TRBV6-6; abundance: few; CDR3aa: CASSYWDTGNQPQHF; CDR3nt: TGTGCCAGCAGTTACTGGGACACCGGAAATCAGCCCCAGCATTTT
d_gene: TRBD2; j_gene: TRBJ2-7; v_gene: TRBV5-1; abundance: few; CDR3aa: CASSPLAGTNRYEQYF; CDR3nt: TGCGCCAGCAGCCCACTAGCGGGGACCAATCGCTACGAGCAGTACTTC
d_gene: TRBD2; j_gene: TRBJ2-5; v_gene: TRBV6-6; abundance: .; CDR3aa: CASGGASGGIKETQYF; CDR3nt: TGTGCCAGCGGTGGTGCTAGCGGGGGGATCAAAGAGACCCAGTACTTC
d_gene: .; j_gene: TRBJ2-3; v_gene: TRBV7-3; abundance: .; CDR3aa: CASSLTSKSTDTQYF; CDR3nt: TGTGCCAGCAGCTTAACGAGCAAGAGCACAGATACGCAGTATTTT
d_gene: TRBD1; j_gene: TRBJ1-1; v_gene: TRBV6-4; abundance: .; CDR3aa: CASRTGQGSTEAFF; CDR3nt: TGTGCCAGCAGAACCGGACAGGGCAGCACTGAAGCTTTCTTT
d_gene: .; j_gene: TRBJ2-7; v_gene: TRBV11-2; abundance: .; CDR3aa: CASRRAEGGSYEQYF; CDR3nt: TGTGCCAGCAGGAGAGCCGAGGGGGGGTCCTACGAGCAGTACTTC
d_gene: .; j_gene: TRBJ2-7; v_gene: TRBV28; abundance: .; CDR3aa: CASSASSGPGSHEQYF; CDR3nt: TGTGCCAGCAGTGCTAGTAGCGGCCCCGGATCCCACGAGCAGTACTTC
d_gene: .; j_gene: TRBJ1-6; v_gene: TRBV6-1; abundance: .; CDR3aa: CASIGGSPLHF; CDR3nt: TGTGCCAGCATCGGAGGTTCACCCCTCCACTTT
d_gene: .; j_gene: TRBJ1-1; v_gene: TRBV19; abundance: few; CDR3aa: CASSVTTNTEAFF; CDR3nt: TGTGCCAGTAGCGTTACAACGAACACTGAAGCTTTCTTT
d_gene: .; j_gene: TRBJ2-1; v_gene: TRBV5-1; abundance: .; CDR3aa: CASSGANEQFF; CDR3nt: TGCGCCAGCAGCGGTGCGAATGAGCAGTTCTTC
d_gene: TRBD2; j_gene: TRBJ2-7; v_gene: TRBV5-1; abundance: .; CDR3aa: CASSPAGDYSKYF; CDR3nt: TGCGCCAGCAGCCCGGCGGGGGACTACTCCAAGTACTTC
d_gene: .; j_gene: TRBJ2-5; v_gene: TRBV2; abundance: few; CDR3aa: CASSGRLAGPQETQYF; CDR3nt: TGTGCCAGCAGTGGTAGGTTGGCAGGCCCTCAAGAGACCCAGTACTTC
d_gene: TRBD2; j_gene: TRBJ2-1; v_gene: TRBV5-8; abundance: .; CDR3aa: CASSQGTSGGAEEQFF; CDR3nt: TGTGCCAGCAGCCAGGGGACTAGCGGGGGGGCCGAAGAGCAGTTCTTC
d_gene: .; j_gene: TRBJ2-3; v_gene: TRBV5-1; abundance: few; CDR3aa: CASSFLAGTTDTQYF; CDR3nt: TGCGCCAGCAGCTTTCTTGCAGGGACTACAGATACGCAGTATTTT
d_gene: .; j_gene: TRBJ1-5; v_gene: TRBV5-8; abundance: .; CDR3aa: CASSRMSNQPQHF; CDR3nt: TGTGCCAGCAGCCGTATGAGCAATCAGCCCCAGCATTTT
d_gene: TRBD1; j_gene: TRBJ1-2; v_gene: TRBV6-1; abundance: .; CDR3aa: CASSLGQSYGYTF; CDR3nt: TGTGCCAGCAGTCTGGGACAGTCCTATGGCTACACCTTC
d_gene: TRBD2; j_gene: TRBJ2-7; v_gene: TRBV2; abundance: .; CDR3aa: CATKRERTYEQYF; CDR3nt: TGTGCCACCAAGCGGGAGCGGACCTACGAGCAGTACTTC
d_gene: TRBD1; j_gene: TRBJ1-2; v_gene: TRBV6-6; abundance: .; CDR3aa: CASRETGGVYYGYTF; CDR3nt: TGTGCCAGCAGGGAGACAGGGGGCGTTTACTATGGCTACACCTTC
d_gene: TRBD1; j_gene: TRBJ1-1; v_gene: TRBV6-1; abundance: .; CDR3aa: CASRAGGQPNAEAFF; CDR3nt: TGTGCCAGCAGAGCGGGGGGACAGCCGAACGCTGAAGCTTTCTTT
d_gene: TRBD2; j_gene: TRBJ2-5; v_gene: TRBV11-2; abundance: .; CDR3aa: CASSASGGQETQYF; CDR3nt: TGTGCCAGCAGCGCGAGCGGGGGACAAGAGACCCAGTACTTC
d_gene: TRBD1; j_gene: TRBJ2-5; v_gene: TRBV5-6; abundance: .; CDR3aa: CASSGDRGGETQYF; CDR3nt: TGTGCCAGCAGCGGGGACAGGGGAGGGGAGACCCAGTACTTC
d_gene: TRBD1; j_gene: TRBJ2-7; v_gene: TRBV5-6; abundance: .; CDR3aa: CASSSTGTGVLYEQYF; CDR3nt: TGTGCCAGCAGCTCCACCGGGACAGGGGTTCTCTACGAGCAGTACTTC
d_gene: TRBD2; j_gene: TRBJ2-6; v_gene: TRBV19; abundance: once; CDR3aa: CASSGTSIGANVLTF; CDR3nt: TGTGCCAGTAGTGGGACTAGTATAGGGGCCAACGTCCTGACTTTC
d_gene: .; j_gene: TRBJ1-6; v_gene: TRBV5-1; abundance: .; CDR3aa: CASSLGSGKRNSPLHF; CDR3nt: TGCGCCAGCAGCTTGGGCTCGGGGAAACGCAATTCACCCCTCCACTTT
d_gene: TRBD1; j_gene: TRBJ1-5; v_gene: TRBV15; abundance: .; CDR3aa: CATSSGDRGLGGNQPQHF; CDR3nt: TGTGCCACCAGCAGTGGAGACAGGGGCTTGGGGGGCAATCAGCCCCAGCATTTT
d_gene: TRBD1; j_gene: TRBJ2-5; v_gene: TRBV7-8; abundance: .; CDR3aa: CASGQVELGTQYF; CDR3nt: TGTGCCAGCGGACAGGTCGAACTGGGGACCCAGTACTTC
d_gene: .; j_gene: TRBJ2-5; v_gene: TRBV7-8; abundance: .; CDR3aa: CASSLGASIGQYF; CDR3nt: TGTGCCAGCAGCCTAGGGGCATCGATTGGCCAGTACTTC
d_gene: TRBD2; j_gene: TRBJ2-7; v_gene: TRBV19; abundance: .; CDR3aa: CASSMERGGTYEQYF; CDR3nt: TGTGCCAGTAGTATGGAGCGGGGGGGCACCTACGAGCAGTACTTC
d_gene: TRBD2; j_gene: TRBJ2-2; v_gene: TRBV5-4; abundance: .; CDR3aa: CASRRVAGVNTGELFF; CDR3nt: TGTGCCAGCAGAAGGGTAGCGGGGGTGAACACCGGGGAGCTGTTTTTT
d_gene: .; j_gene: TRBJ1-1; v_gene: TRBV25-1; abundance: .; CDR3aa: CASIGQGYTEAFF; CDR3nt: TGTGCCAGCATTGGCCAGGGCTACACTGAAGCTTTCTTT
d_gene: TRBD2; j_gene: TRBJ2-2; v_gene: TRBV7-2; abundance: .; CDR3aa: CASSPRWGAGGRGTGELFF; CDR3nt: TGTGCCAGCAGCCCCCGCTGGGGAGCGGGAGGGCGTGGGACCGGGGAGCTGTTTTTT
d_gene: .; j_gene: TRBJ1-2; v_gene: TRBV2; abundance: few; CDR3aa: CASRGGLKGYTF; CDR3nt: TGTGCCAGCAGGGGGGGGTTAAAGGGCTACACCTTC
d_gene: TRBD2; j_gene: TRBJ2-3; v_gene: TRBV5-1; abundance: few; CDR3aa: CASSHGTSGVHSTDTQYF; CDR3nt: TGCGCCAGCAGCCACGGGACTAGCGGGGTACACAGCACAGATACGCAGTATTTT
d_gene: .; j_gene: TRBJ1-2; v_gene: TRBV27; abundance: .; CDR3aa: CASSFGARYGYTF; CDR3nt: TGTGCCAGCAGTTTTGGGGCGCGGTATGGCTACACCTTC
d_gene: .; j_gene: TRBJ1-1; v_gene: TRBV6-1; abundance: .; CDR3aa: CASSEAIQGNTEAFF; CDR3nt: TGTGCCAGCAGTGAAGCGATCCAGGGGAACACTGAAGCTTTCTTT
d_gene: TRBD1; j_gene: TRBJ2-7; v_gene: TRBV5-4; abundance: .; CDR3aa: CASSLRPTGGGSYEQYF; CDR3nt: TGTGCCAGCAGCTTGCGCCCGACAGGGGGCGGCTCCTACGAGCAGTACTTC
d_gene: .; j_gene: TRBJ2-3; v_gene: TRBV2; abundance: .; CDR3aa: CASSDGSPTDTQYF; CDR3nt: TGTGCCAGCAGTGACGGGTCCCCCACAGATACGCAGTATTTT
d_gene: TRBD1; j_gene: TRBJ1-4; v_gene: TRBV19; abundance: .; CDR3aa: CASSPRTGGGEKLFF; CDR3nt: TGTGCCAGTAGTCCCCGGACAGGGGGCGGTGAAAAACTGTTTTTT
d_gene: .; j_gene: TRBJ1-5; v_gene: TRBV4-3; abundance: .; CDR3aa: CASSQGWGGNQPQHF; CDR3nt: TGCGCCAGCAGCCAAGGTTGGGGGGGAAATCAGCCCCAGCATTTT
d_gene: TRBD2; j_gene: TRBJ2-1; v_gene: TRBV15; abundance: .; CDR3aa: CATSRDGTREFNEQFF; CDR3nt: TGTGCCACCAGCAGAGATGGGACTAGAGAGTTTAATGAGCAGTTCTTC
d_gene: .; j_gene: TRBJ2-3; v_gene: TRBV6-6; abundance: .; CDR3aa: CASSYSRDSTDTQYF; CDR3nt: TGTGCCAGCAGTTACAGCAGGGACTCCACAGATACGCAGTATTTT
d_gene: .; j_gene: TRBJ1-6; v_gene: TRBV15; abundance: few; CDR3aa: CATSSPGHDSPLHF; CDR3nt: TGTGCCACCAGCAGCCCCGGACATGATTCACCCCTCCACTTT
d_gene: .; j_gene: TRBJ2-1; v_gene: TRBV28; abundance: .; CDR3aa: CASSLLDRYNEQFF; CDR3nt: TGTGCCAGCAGTTTATTGGACAGATACAATGAGCAGTTCTTC
d_gene: TRBD1; j_gene: TRBJ2-7; v_gene: TRBV6-5; abundance: .; CDR3aa: CASSLNWGQGSYEQYF; CDR3nt: TGTGCCAGCAGTTTAAATTGGGGACAGGGGAGCTACGAGCAGTACTTC
d_gene: .; j_gene: TRBJ1-6; v_gene: TRBV5-4; abundance: .; CDR3aa: CASRATRGAIDSPLHF; CDR3nt: TGTGCCAGCAGGGCCACGCGGGGGGCAATCGATTCACCCCTCCACTTT
d_gene: .; j_gene: TRBJ1-6; v_gene: TRBV28; abundance: .; CDR3aa: CASSLSNSPLHF; CDR3nt: TGTGCCAGCAGTCTTTCCAATTCACCCCTCCACTTT
d_gene: .; j_gene: TRBJ2-7; v_gene: TRBV14; abundance: .; CDR3aa: CASSLKDRPQYF; CDR3nt: TGTGCCAGCAGCCTAAAAGACAGGCCCCAGTACTTC
d_gene: TRBD1; j_gene: TRBJ2-1; v_gene: TRBV7-6; abundance: few; CDR3aa: CASSSLGTGNEQFF; CDR3nt: TGTGCCAGCAGCTCCTTAGGGACAGGGAATGAGCAGTTCTTC
d_gene: .; j_gene: TRBJ1-4; v_gene: TRBV11-3; abundance: .; CDR3aa: CASSLQGPEKLFF; CDR3nt: TGTGCCAGCAGCTTACAGGGCCCTGAAAAACTGTTTTTT
d_gene: .; j_gene: TRBJ2-5; v_gene: TRBV21-1; abundance: .; CDR3aa: CARQEETQYF; CDR3nt: TGTGCCAGACAAGAAGAGACCCAGTACTTC
d_gene: .; j_gene: TRBJ1-2; v_gene: TRBV7-2; abundance: once; CDR3aa: CASSLVSAKPRSGYTF; CDR3nt: TGTGCCAGCAGCTTAGTATCGGCAAAACCGAGGAGTGGCTACACCTTC
d_gene: .; j_gene: TRBJ2-1; v_gene: TRBV12-2; abundance: .; CDR3aa: CASRPPGLAGYEQFF; CDR3nt: TGTGCAAGTCGCCCCCCCGGACTAGCGGGGTATGAGCAGTTCTTC
d_gene: TRBD1; j_gene: TRBJ1-2; v_gene: TRBV7-9; abundance: .; CDR3aa: CASSLEGGNGYTF; CDR3nt: TGTGCCAGCAGCTTAGAAGGGGGCAATGGCTACACCTTC
d_gene: TRBD1; j_gene: TRBJ1-1; v_gene: TRBV7-2; abundance: .; CDR3aa: CASSPQGDTEAFF; CDR3nt: TGTGCCAGCAGCCCACAGGGGGACACTGAAGCTTTCTTT
d_gene: .; j_gene: TRBJ2-1; v_gene: TRBV7-6; abundance: .; CDR3aa: CASSSILRGMNSNEQFF; CDR3nt: TGTGCCAGCAGCTCCATACTTAGGGGGATGAACTCCAATGAGCAGTTCTTC